This T cell receptor beta chain was captured in a study of T cell responses to AZD1222 COVID-19 vaccine. Study conclusions and caveats: The sample set comprised mostly white British donors with more females, and clonal diversity was possibly underestimated. Spike was spanned by vaccine-associated CD4 TCRs, with dominance at 160-218 and 743-854.

Sequenced by immunoSEQ multiplex PCR; TCRdb stores in-frame clones only, minus some. The sample lists around 160,000 clones; around 91% were seen once. From germline, CDR1 is SGHRS and CDR2 YFSETQ. V lost 1 base and J lost 0, with 17 bases in between. CDR3 length: 18 amino acids. On this clone: Its antigen is currently unknown.

Sequencing used peripheral blood, obtained on day 0 of AZD1222 vaccination. This receptor was identified in an adult in good health. V gene TRBV5-1 combines with J gene TRBJ1-3; D perhaps matches TRBD1 (5 bases). CDR3 region: CASSLWGIRDSSGNTIYF. DNA of the CDR3: TGCGCCAGCAGCTTGTGGGGTATACGGGACTCCTCTGGAAACACCATATATTTT.